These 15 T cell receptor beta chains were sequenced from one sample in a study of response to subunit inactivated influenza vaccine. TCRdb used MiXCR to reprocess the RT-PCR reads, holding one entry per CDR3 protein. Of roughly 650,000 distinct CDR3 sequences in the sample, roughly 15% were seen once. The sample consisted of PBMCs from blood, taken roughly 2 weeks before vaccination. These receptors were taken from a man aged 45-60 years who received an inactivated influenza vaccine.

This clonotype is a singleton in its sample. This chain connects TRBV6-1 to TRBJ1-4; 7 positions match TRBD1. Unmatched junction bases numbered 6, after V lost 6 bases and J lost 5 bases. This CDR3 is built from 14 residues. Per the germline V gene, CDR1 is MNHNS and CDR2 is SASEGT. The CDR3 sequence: CASSHRGQNEKLFF. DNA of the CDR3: TGTGCCAGCAGCCACAGGGGCCAGAATGAAAAACTGTTTTTT.

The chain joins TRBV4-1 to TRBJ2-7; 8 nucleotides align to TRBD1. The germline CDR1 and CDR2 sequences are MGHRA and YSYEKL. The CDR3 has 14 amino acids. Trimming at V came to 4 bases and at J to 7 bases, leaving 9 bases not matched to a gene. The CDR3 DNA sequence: TGCGCCAGCAGCCGCTCTGGACAGGGATGGGAGCAGTACTTC. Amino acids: CASSRSGQGWEQYF.

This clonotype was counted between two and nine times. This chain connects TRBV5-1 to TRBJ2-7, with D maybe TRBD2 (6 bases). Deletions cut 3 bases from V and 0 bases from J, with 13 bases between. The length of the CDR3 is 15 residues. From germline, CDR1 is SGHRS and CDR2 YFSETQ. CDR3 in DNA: TGCGCCAGCAGCTCCCGGGGGACCATCTCCTACGAGCAGTACTTC. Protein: CASSSRGTISYEQYF.

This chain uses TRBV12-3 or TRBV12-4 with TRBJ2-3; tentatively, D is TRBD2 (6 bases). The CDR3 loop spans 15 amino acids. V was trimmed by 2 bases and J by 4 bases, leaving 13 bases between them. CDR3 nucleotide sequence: TGTGCCAGCAGTTTATCCCGGGAGTTCGCAGATACGCAGTATTTT. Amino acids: CASSLSREFADTQYF.

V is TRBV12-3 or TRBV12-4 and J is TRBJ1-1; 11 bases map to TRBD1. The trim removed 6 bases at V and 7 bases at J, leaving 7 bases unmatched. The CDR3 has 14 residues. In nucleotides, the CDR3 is TGTGCCAGCAGCCCGGACAGGGGGCTGAGTGAAGCTTTCTTT. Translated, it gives CASSPDRGLSEAFF.

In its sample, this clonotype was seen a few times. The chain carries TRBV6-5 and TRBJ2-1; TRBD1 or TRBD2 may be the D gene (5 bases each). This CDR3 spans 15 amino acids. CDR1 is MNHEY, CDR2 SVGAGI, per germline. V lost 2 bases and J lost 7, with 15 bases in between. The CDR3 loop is CASSYGGVHRNEQFF. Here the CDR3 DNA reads TGTGCCAGCAGTTACGGGGGAGTCCATCGTAATGAGCAGTTCTTC.

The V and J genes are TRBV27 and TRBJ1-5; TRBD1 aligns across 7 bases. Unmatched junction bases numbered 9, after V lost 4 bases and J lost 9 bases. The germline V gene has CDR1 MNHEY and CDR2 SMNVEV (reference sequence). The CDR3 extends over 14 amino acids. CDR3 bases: TGTGCCAGCAGTTCCAGACAGGGTGAATGGCCCCAGCATTTT. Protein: CASSSRQGEWPQHF.

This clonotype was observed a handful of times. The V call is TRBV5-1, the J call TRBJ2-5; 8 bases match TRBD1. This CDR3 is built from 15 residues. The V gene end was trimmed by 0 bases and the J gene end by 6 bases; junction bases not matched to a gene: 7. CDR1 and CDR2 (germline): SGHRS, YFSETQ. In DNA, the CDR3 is TGCGCCAGCAGCTTGGATGGACAGGGTCTAAAGACCCAGTACTTC. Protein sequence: CASSLDGQGLKTQYF.

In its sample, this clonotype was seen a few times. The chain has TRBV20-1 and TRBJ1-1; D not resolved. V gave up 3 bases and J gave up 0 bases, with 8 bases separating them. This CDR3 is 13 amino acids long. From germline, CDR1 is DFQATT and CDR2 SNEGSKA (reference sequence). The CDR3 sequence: CSAREGLNTEAFF. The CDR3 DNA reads TGCAGTGCTAGGGAGGGATTGAACACTGAAGCTTTCTTT.

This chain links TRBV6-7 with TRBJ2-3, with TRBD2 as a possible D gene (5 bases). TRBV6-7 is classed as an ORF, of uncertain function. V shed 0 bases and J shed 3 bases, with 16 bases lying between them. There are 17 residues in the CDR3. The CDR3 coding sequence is TGTGCCAGCAGTTACTCTAAGGCGGAGGTAATGACAGATACGCAGTATTTT. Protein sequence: CASSYSKAEVMTDTQYF.

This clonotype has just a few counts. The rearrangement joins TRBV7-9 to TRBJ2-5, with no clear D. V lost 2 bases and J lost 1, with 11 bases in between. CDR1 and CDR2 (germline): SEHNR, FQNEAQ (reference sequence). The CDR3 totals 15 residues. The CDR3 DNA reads TGTGCCAGCAGCTTATTAAAAAAGCCCCAAGAGACCCAGTACTTC. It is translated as CASSLLKKPQETQYF.

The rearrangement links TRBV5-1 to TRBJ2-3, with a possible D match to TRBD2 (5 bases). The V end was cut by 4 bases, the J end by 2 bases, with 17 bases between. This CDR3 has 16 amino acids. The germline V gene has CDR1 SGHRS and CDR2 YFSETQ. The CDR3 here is CASSRGRFEPTDTQYF. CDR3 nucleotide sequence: TGCGCCAGCAGCCGGGGAAGGTTCGAACCCACAGATACGCAGTATTTT.

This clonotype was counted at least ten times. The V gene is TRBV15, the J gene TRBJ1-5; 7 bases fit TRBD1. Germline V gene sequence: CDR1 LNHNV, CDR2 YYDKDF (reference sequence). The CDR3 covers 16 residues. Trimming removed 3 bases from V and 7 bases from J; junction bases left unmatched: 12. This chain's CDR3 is CATSRHRGSGRQPQHF. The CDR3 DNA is TGTGCCACCAGCAGGCACAGGGGTAGCGGGAGGCAGCCCCAGCATTTT. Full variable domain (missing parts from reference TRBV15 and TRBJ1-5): DAMVIQNPRYQVTQFGKPVTLSCSQTLNHNVMYWYQQKSSQAPKLLFHYYDKDFNNEADTPDNFQSRRPNTSFCFLDIRSPGLGDTAMYLCATSRHRGSGRQPQHFGDGTRLSIL.

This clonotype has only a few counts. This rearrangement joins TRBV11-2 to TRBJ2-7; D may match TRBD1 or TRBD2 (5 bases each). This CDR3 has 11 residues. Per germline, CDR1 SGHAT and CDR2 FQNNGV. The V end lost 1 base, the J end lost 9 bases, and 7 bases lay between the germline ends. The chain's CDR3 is CASSLVRGQYF. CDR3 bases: TGTGCCAGCAGCTTAGTGAGGGGGCAGTACTTC.

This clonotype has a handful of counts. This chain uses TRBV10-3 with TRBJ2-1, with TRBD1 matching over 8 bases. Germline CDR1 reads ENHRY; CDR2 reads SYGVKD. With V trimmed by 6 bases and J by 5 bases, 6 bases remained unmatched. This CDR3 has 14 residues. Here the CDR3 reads CAIRTGTGNNEQFF. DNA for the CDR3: TGTGCCATCAGAACCGGGACAGGTAACAATGAGCAGTTCTTC.